These 31 T cell receptor beta chains came from one sample sequenced in a study of OX40 agonist ivuxolimab in advanced cancers. Profiling relied on immunoSEQ multiplex PCR, and the TCRdb table lists in-frame clones only, not all of them. There are roughly 70,000 clones in the sample; about 85% occur only once, and roughly 0.8% lies in the top ten. Sequences were derived from CD4+ or CD8+ T cells sorted from blood, sampled in a trial of the OX40 agonist ivuxolimab. The receptors come from an adult with an advanced solid tumor such as melanoma, head and neck, liver or kidney cancer.

V is TRBV7-9 and J is TRBJ1-3; 7 bases are shared with TRBD1. The trim removed 4 bases at V and 2 bases at J, leaving 8 bases unmatched. Looked up from germline, CDR1 is SEHNR and CDR2 is FQNEAQ (reference sequence). The CDR3 contains 16 residues. CDR3 amino acids: CASSSRGGNAGNTIYF. In nucleotides, the CDR3 is TGTGCCAGCAGCTCCAGGGGGGGAAACGCTGGAAACACCATATATTTT.

The chain couples TRBV19 to TRBJ1-5; D call uncertain. V was trimmed by 5 bases and J by 6 bases, leaving 11 bases between them. Germline-derived CDR1 and CDR2 are LNHDA and SQIVND (reference sequence). This CDR3 contains 13 residues. This CDR3 reads CASSYQARQPQHF. The CDR3 nucleotides are TGTGCCAGTAGTTACCAGGCCCGTCAGCCCCAGCATTTT.

V is TRBV5-4 and J is TRBJ1-6, with 10 bases that match TRBD1. The germline gives CDR1 SGHNT, CDR2 YYREEE (reference sequence). With V trimmed by 4 bases and J by 7 bases, 5 bases remained unmatched. The CDR3 totals 15 residues. The CDR3 DNA reads TGTGCCAGCAGCCCGCGGACAGGGGGGAATTCACCCCTCCACTTT. Translation: CASSPRTGGNSPLHF.

V gene TRBV15 combines with J gene TRBJ2-7, with 8 positions matching TRBD1. The germline V gene encodes CDR1 LNHNV and CDR2 YYDKDF (reference sequence). V trimming: 0 bases; J trimming: 7 bases; junction bases outside the gene matches: 8. This CDR3 is 15 amino acids long. CDR3 protein: CATSREAGGAGEQYF. The CDR3 nucleotides read TGTGCCACCAGCAGAGAGGCAGGGGGCGCGGGGGAGCAGTACTTC. Combining the CDR3 with reference TRBV15 and TRBJ2-7 gives the whole variable domain DAMVIQNPRYQVTQFGKPVTLSCSQTLNHNVMYWYQQKSSQAPKLLFHYYDKDFNNEADTPDNFQSRRPNTSFCFLDIRSPGLGDTAMYLCATSREAGGAGEQYFGPGTRLTVT.

This clone showed up just a few times. V and J are TRBV7-2 and TRBJ2-1; 8 bases match TRBD2. V was pared by 4 bases and J by 7 bases, with 9 bases of the junction left unmatched. The germline gives CDR1 SGHTA, CDR2 FQGNSA. The CDR3 is 15 amino acids. CDR3 loop: CASSSGLDAWNEQFF. CDR3 DNA sequence: TGTGCCAGCAGCTCGGGACTAGACGCGTGGAATGAGCAGTTCTTC.

The rearrangement uses TRBV7-9 and TRBJ2-2; D might be TRBD2 (6 bases). Germline CDR1 SEHNR, CDR2 FQNEAQ (reference sequence). Trimming took 2 bases from V and 5 from J, leaving 6 bases between them. The CDR3 spans 13 residues. Here the CDR3 DNA reads TGTGCCAGCAGCTTACGGGGGACCGGGGAGCTGTTTTTT. Its protein product is CASSLRGTGELFF.

This chain links TRBV11-3 with TRBJ1-1; the D gene is possibly TRBD1 (6 bases). The CDR3 runs to 15 residues. V shed 5 bases and J shed 4 bases, with 17 bases lying between them. Looked up from germline, CDR1 is SGHNT and CDR2 is YENEEA. The CDR3 DNA is TGTGCCAGCAGCCCGGGGGGCAGACCGGGCACTGAAGCTTTCTTT. This codes for CASSPGGRPGTEAFF.

The chain combines TRBV19 with TRBJ2-2; a weak D match, TRBD2 (7 bases). This CDR3 contains 14 residues. CDR1 and CDR2 (germline): LNHDA, SQIVND (reference sequence). Trimming removed 3 bases from V and 6 bases from J, with 11 bases in between. DNA of the CDR3: TGTGCCAGTAGTATCAGAGGGGGGGCCGGGGAGCTGTTTTTT. Translating gives CASSIRGGAGELFF. The full variable domain, completed using reference TRBV19 and TRBJ2-2, is DGGITQSPKYLFRKEGQNVTLSCEQNLNHDAMYWYRQDPGQGLRLIYYSQIVNDFQKGDIAEGYSVSREKKESFPLTVTSAQKNPTAFYLCASSIRGGAGELFFGEGSRLTVL.

The V call is TRBV5-3, the J call TRBJ1-1; 8 positions agree with TRBD1. TRBV5-3 is filed as an ORF, its function uncertain. The V gene end was trimmed by 6 bases and the J gene end by 1 base; junction bases not matched to a gene: 14. The CDR3 runs 17 residues. The DNA for the CDR3 is TGTGCCAGAATGCTAATCCCAGGGGGCGAGGAGAACACTGAAGCTTTCTTT. Protein: CARMLIPGGEENTEAFF.

This chain joins TRBV5-1 and TRBJ1-1, with D unclear. CDR3 length: 13 amino acids. Trimming removed 5 bases at V and 1 base at J, with 9 bases between. Germline values: CDR1 SGHRS, CDR2 YFSETQ. CDR3 loop: CASRQKQNTEAFF. The CDR3, as DNA: TGCGCCAGCAGACAGAAACAGAACACTGAAGCTTTCTTT.

The gene calls are TRBV19 and TRBJ2-5, with 11 positions matching TRBD2. Germline CDR1 reads LNHDA; CDR2 reads SQIVND (reference sequence). With 4 bases clipped from V and 5 bases from J, the junction kept 3 bases outside the gene matches. The CDR3 has 14 amino acids. The CDR3 here is CASSTRTSGETQYF. The CDR3 bases are TGTGCCAGTAGTACAAGGACTAGCGGGGAGACCCAGTACTTC.

The chain combines TRBV6-1 with TRBJ1-5, with D hard to call. Trimming shortened V by 5 bases and J by 3 bases, and 14 bases separated the two germline ends. The CDR3 consists of 15 residues. Germline CDR1 MNHNS, CDR2 SASEGT. The DNA of the CDR3 is TGTGCCAGCAGTTTGGATCCCGGTAACAATCAGCCCCAGCATTTT. Residues: CASSLDPGNNQPQHF.

V is TRBV2 and J is TRBJ1-1; D remains ambiguous. The CDR3 is 14 amino acids. The V gene lost 6 bases and the J gene lost 1 base, with 12 bases spanning the gap. Germline CDR1 is SNHLY and CDR2 is FYNNEI. CDR3: CASRATTGNTEAFF. The CDR3 DNA is TGTGCCAGCAGGGCCACGACTGGGAACACTGAAGCTTTCTTT.

The V call is TRBV7-2, the J call TRBJ2-2; a possible D gene is TRBD2 (6 bases). The CDR3 spans 15 residues. Trimming cost V 1 base and J 2 bases, with 8 bases left between them. The germline V gene has CDR1 SGHTA and CDR2 FQGNSA. The CDR3 coding sequence is TGTGCCAGCAGCTTAGGTAGCGGTAACACCGGGGAGCTGTTTTTT. Translated, it gives CASSLGSGNTGELFF.

This rearrangement joins TRBV5-5 to TRBJ2-7; 9 nucleotides agree with TRBD2. Trimming removed 0 bases from V and 0 bases from J; junction bases left unmatched: 4. The CDR3 has 16 amino acids. The germline V gene encodes CDR1 SGHKS and CDR2 YYEKEE (reference sequence). The CDR3 nucleotides are TGTGCCAGCAGCTTGGAACTAGCGGGCTTCTCCTACGAGCAGTACTTC. This translates into CASSLELAGFSYEQYF.

This sequence joins TRBV5-4 and TRBJ2-7; D perhaps matches TRBD2 (5 bases). V lost 0 bases, J lost 5 bases, and 9 bases lay in between. Germline CDR1 is SGHNT and CDR2 is YYREEE (reference sequence). CDR3 length: 13 residues. The CDR3 coding sequence is TGTGCCAGCAGCTTGGCCAACGGGAACGAGCAGTACTTC. This encodes CASSLANGNEQYF.

This rearrangement joins TRBV5-1 to TRBJ2-7; no clear D gene. Trimming took 0 bases from V and 2 from J, leaving 12 bases between them. CDR1 is SGHRS and CDR2 is YFSETQ in the germline V gene. The CDR3 covers 15 residues. In nucleotides, the CDR3 is TGCGCCAGCAGCTTGGGTTGGGGTAGCACCTACGAGCAGTACTTC. Translated: CASSLGWGSTYEQYF.

V is TRBV29-1 and J is TRBJ1-2, with 12 bases that match TRBD1. The germline gives CDR1 SQVTM, CDR2 ANQGSEA. There are 14 residues in the CDR3. The J segment lost 3 bases and the V segment lost 6 bases, leaving 5 bases of the junction unmatched. The CDR3 spells CSVPGQGAYYGYTF. DNA of the CDR3: TGCAGCGTGCCGGGACAGGGGGCCTACTATGGCTACACCTTC.

The CDR3 nucleotides are TGTGCCAGCCAGGACAGGAAGGGTTCAGGAAACACCATATATTTT. Protein sequence: CASQDRKGSGNTIYF. V is TRBV19 and J is TRBJ1-3; 7 nucleotides agree with TRBD1. The CDR3 runs to 15 residues. Losses at the gene ends were 9 bases for V and 4 bases for J; bases not matched to a gene: 12. Per germline, CDR1 LNHDA and CDR2 SQIVND (reference sequence).

The chain carries TRBV2 and TRBJ2-7; possible D gene TRBD2, 5 bases. CDR1 is SNHLY and CDR2 is FYNNEI in the germline V gene. The CDR3 sequence is 13 residues long. Trimming took 8 bases from V and 5 from J, leaving 16 bases between them. The CDR3: CASALGRRDEQYF. The DNA of the CDR3 is TGTGCCAGCGCGTTGGGGAGACGGGACGAGCAGTACTTC.

The rearrangement links TRBV11-3 to TRBJ2-1, with 13 bases identical to TRBD2. V lost 4 bases to trimming and J lost 0 bases; unmatched junction nucleotides: 3. Germline V gene sequence: CDR1 SGHNT, CDR2 YENEEA. This CDR3 is 17 amino acids long. This chain's CDR3 is CASSSRTSGSSYNEQFF. In nucleotides, the CDR3 is TGTGCCAGCAGCTCACGGACTAGCGGGAGCTCCTACAATGAGCAGTTCTTC.

This clone was seen just once. The chain recombines TRBV5-8 with TRBJ2-5; 9 nucleotides align to TRBD1. The end of the DNA aligns better with TRBJ2-7, so the J call may be wrong. The CDR3 sequence is 15 residues long. From germline, CDR1 is SGHTS and CDR2 YDEGEE. The CDR3 region is CASSTRDREEAEQYF. In DNA form, the CDR3 reads TGTGCCAGCAGCACGAGGGACAGGGAAGAAGCCGAGCAGTACTTC.

This chain connects TRBV7-9 to TRBJ1-3; 7 bases match TRBD1. This CDR3 comprises 17 residues. Germline loops: CDR1 SEHNR, CDR2 FQNEAQ (reference sequence). V shed 2 bases and J 4 bases; nucleotides not matched to a gene: 11. The CDR3 DNA sequence: TGTGCCAGCAGCTTAACGACCACAGGGGTTTTCGGAAACACCATATATTTT. This gives the protein CASSLTTTGVFGNTIYF. The variable domain in full, with the rest retrieved from reference TRBV7-9 and TRBJ1-3, is DTGVSQNPRHKITKRGQNVTFRCDPISEHNRLYWYRQTLGQGPEFLTYFQNEAQLEKSRLLSDRFSAERPKGSFSTLEIQRTEQGDSAMYLCASSLTTTGVFGNTIYFGEGSWLTVV.

This clone was counted a single time. The rearrangement joins TRBV5-1 to TRBJ2-1, with a weak D call TRBD2 (5 bases). The V end lost 4 bases, the J end lost 0 bases, and 11 bases lay between the germline ends. Germline-derived CDR1 and CDR2 are SGHRS and YFSETQ. The CDR3 runs to 15 residues. The CDR3 here is CASSLLAGSYNEQFF. CDR3 nucleotides: TGCGCCAGCAGCCTCCTAGCCGGCTCCTACAATGAGCAGTTCTTC.

J is TRBJ1-3 and V is TRBV19; D unresolved. The CDR3 loop spans 15 amino acids. V was clipped by 3 bases and J by 0 bases, with 9 bases between them. Germline lookup yields CDR1 LNHDA and CDR2 SQIVND (reference sequence). CDR3 bases: TGTGCCAGTAGTATTCTGGACTTCTCTGGAAACACCATATATTTT. Translation gives CASSILDFSGNTIYF. The entire variable domain, with the rest obtained from reference TRBV19 and TRBJ1-3, is as follows: DGGITQSPKYLFRKEGQNVTLSCEQNLNHDAMYWYRQDPGQGLRLIYYSQIVNDFQKGDIAEGYSVSREKKESFPLTVTSAQKNPTAFYLCASSILDFSGNTIYFGEGSWLTVV.

CDR3 sequence reads: CASSPTSGTRDTQYF. CDR3 DNA: TGCGCCAGCAGTCCAACTAGCGGGACAAGAGATACGCAGTATTTT. The rearrangement links TRBV23-1 to TRBJ2-3; TRBD2 aligns across 10 bases. TRBV23-1 is assigned to the ORF class and has an uncertain function. V gave up 4 bases and J gave up 5 bases; unmatched junction bases: 6. This CDR3 contains 15 residues.

The genes are TRBV5-1 and TRBJ2-7; 8 nucleotides agree with TRBD2. Trimming removed 5 bases from V and 3 bases from J; junction bases left unmatched: 10. CDR3 size: 15 residues. Germline V CDR1 and CDR2: SGHRS, YFSETQ. CDR3 nucleotides: TGCGCCAGCAGACAATCCACTAGCGGCGTCTACGAGCAGTACTTC. Translation: CASRQSTSGVYEQYF.

In this sample, this clone turned up a few times. This sequence joins TRBV7-2 and TRBJ2-7; TRBD2 is a possible D gene (6 bases). The V gene lost 3 bases and the J gene lost 1 base, with 10 bases spanning the gap. In germline, CDR1 is SGHTA, CDR2 FQGNSA. This CDR3 contains 14 residues. The CDR3 coding sequence is TGTGCCAGCAGCTTCGTGGGAGGATCCTACGAGCAGTACTTC. Its protein product is CASSFVGGSYEQYF.

This chain connects TRBV2 to TRBJ1-6; possible D gene TRBD1, 5 bases. The CDR3 runs 15 residues. The V end was cut by 7 bases, the J end by 7 bases, with 17 bases between. Germline CDR1 and CDR2: SNHLY and FYNNEI. The CDR3: CASKEEGFGNSPLHF. The CDR3 nucleotides read TGTGCCAGCAAGGAGGAGGGGTTCGGGAATTCACCCCTCCACTTT.

This clone appeared a single time. V is TRBV28 and J is TRBJ1-4; D is ambiguous. The germline CDR1 and CDR2 sequences are MDHEN and SYDVKM. The CDR3 runs to 14 residues. The ends were cut back, 6 bases at V and 2 bases at J, with 10 bases in the middle. The CDR3 sequence: CASSQPRTNEKLFF. As DNA, the CDR3 is TGTGCCAGCAGCCAACCGCGGACTAATGAAAAACTGTTTTTT. Looking up the rest from reference TRBV28 and TRBJ1-4 gives the full variable domain: DVKVTQSSRYLVKRTGEKVFLECVQDMDHENMFWYRQDPGLGLRLIYFSYDVKMKEKGDIPEGYSVSREKKERFSLILESASTNQTSMYLCASSQPRTNEKLFFGSGTQLSVL.

This clone was observed a few times. This chain joins TRBV7-2 and TRBJ2-3; tentatively, D is TRBD1 (6 bases). Germline values: CDR1 SGHTA, CDR2 FQGNSA. The CDR3 is 15 amino acids. Trimming took 3 bases from V and 2 from J, leaving 12 bases between them. The CDR3 sequence is CASSLGAAYTDTQYF. CDR3 nucleotide sequence: TGTGCCAGCAGCTTGGGGGCCGCGTACACAGATACGCAGTATTTT.